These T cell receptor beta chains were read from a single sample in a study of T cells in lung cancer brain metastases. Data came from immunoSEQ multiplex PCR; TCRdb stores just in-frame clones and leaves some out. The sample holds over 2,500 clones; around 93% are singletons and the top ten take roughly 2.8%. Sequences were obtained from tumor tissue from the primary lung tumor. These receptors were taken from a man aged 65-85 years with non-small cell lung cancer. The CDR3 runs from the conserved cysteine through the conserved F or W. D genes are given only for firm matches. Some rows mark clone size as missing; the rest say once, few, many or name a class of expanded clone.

CDR3 DNA: TGCGCCAGCAGCTTGGGTAGGTTAGAGCAGTTCTTC
CDR3 protein: CASSLGRLEQFF
CDR3 length: 12
J gene: TRBJ2-1
V gene: TRBV5-1
D gene: NA
clone size: few

CDR3 DNA: TGTGCCTGGAATTCTCGGGTGGGGACCGCATCCTACGAGCAGTACTTC
CDR3 protein: CAWNSRVGTASYEQYF
CDR3 length: 16
J gene: TRBJ2-7
V gene: TRBV30
D gene: NA
clone size: NA

CDR3 DNA: TGTGCCAGCAGCGTAGGCCGGTTCTCTGGGGCCAACGTCCTGACTTTC
CDR3 protein: CASSVGRFSGANVLTF
CDR3 length: 16
J gene: TRBJ2-6
V gene: TRBV9
D gene: NA
clone size: NA

CDR3 DNA: TGTGCCAGCAGCCCCCGCCGGGGGGGGGACTATGGCTACACCTTC
CDR3 protein: CASSPRRGGDYGYTF
CDR3 length: 15
J gene: TRBJ1-2
V gene: TRBV7-8
D gene: NA
clone size: NA

CDR3 DNA: TGTGCCAGTAGTATCCAGGGAGGGACAGAGACCCAGTACTTC
CDR3 protein: CASSIQGGTETQYF
CDR3 length: 14
J gene: TRBJ2-5
V gene: TRBV19
D gene: TRBD2
clone size: NA

CDR3 DNA: TGTGCCAGCAGCTTGGGGACAGCTCCCTTCTCCTATAATTCACCCCTCCACTTT
CDR3 protein: CASSLGTAPFSYNSPLHF
CDR3 length: 18
J gene: TRBJ1-6
V gene: TRBV5-4
D gene: NA
clone size: NA

CDR3 DNA: TGTGCCAGCAGTTTATCGAGGGCACTAGCGGGTAATGAGCAGTTCTTC
CDR3 protein: CASSLSRALAGNEQFF
CDR3 length: 16
J gene: TRBJ2-1
V gene: TRBV27
D gene: TRBD2
clone size: NA

CDR3 DNA: TGTGCCAGCAGTTTAGTGCTCCCAGGGGTATCAGATACGCAGTATTTT
CDR3 protein: CASSLVLPGVSDTQYF
CDR3 length: 16
J gene: TRBJ2-3
V gene: TRBV28
D gene: NA
clone size: NA

CDR3 DNA: TGTGCTAGTGGCGGCGGGAGGGAGACCCAGTACTTC
CDR3 protein: CASGGGRETQYF
CDR3 length: 12
J gene: TRBJ2-5
V gene: TRBV12-5
D gene: TRBD2
clone size: NA

CDR3 DNA: TGTGCCAGCAGCTTTGACAGGTTTAAAGGAAAACTGTTTTTT
CDR3 protein: CASSFDRFKGKLFF
CDR3 length: 14
J gene: TRBJ1-4
V gene: TRBV7-6
D gene: NA
clone size: NA

CDR3 DNA: TGTGCCAGTAGTATCTCGGCGTTTAATGAAAAACTGTTTTTT
CDR3 protein: CASSISAFNEKLFF
CDR3 length: 14
J gene: TRBJ1-4
V gene: TRBV19
D gene: NA
clone size: once

CDR3 DNA: TGTGCCAGCAGCCCTTTACGCTCTGGGGCCAACGTCCTGACTTTC
CDR3 protein: CASSPLRSGANVLTF
CDR3 length: 15
J gene: TRBJ2-6
V gene: TRBV7-9
D gene: NA
clone size: NA

CDR3 DNA: TGTGCCAGGAGACAACGCGCGTACTTC
CDR3 protein: CARRQRAYF
CDR3 length: 9
J gene: TRBJ2-7
V gene: TRBV27
D gene: NA
clone size: NA

CDR3 DNA: TGCGCCAGCAGCGCCCCCATGGGGAAGGGGTCCGGGGAGCTGTTTTTT
CDR3 protein: CASSAPMGKGSGELFF
CDR3 length: 16
J gene: TRBJ2-2
V gene: TRBV4-1
D gene: NA
clone size: NA

CDR3 DNA: TGTGCCAGTAGGAATCTCGGGACGGGGAATCAGCCCCAGCATTTT
CDR3 protein: CASRNLGTGNQPQHF
CDR3 length: 15
J gene: TRBJ1-5
V gene: TRBV19
D gene: NA
clone size: NA

CDR3 DNA: TGCGCCAGCAGCCAAGCTCTCAGGGGGCACACTGAAGCTTTCTTT
CDR3 protein: CASSQALRGHTEAFF
CDR3 length: 15
J gene: TRBJ1-1
V gene: TRBV4-3
D gene: TRBD1
clone size: NA

CDR3 DNA: TGTGCCTGGAATGTATTTGGGACAGGCCCTTACGAGCAGTACTTC
CDR3 protein: CAWNVFGTGPYEQYF
CDR3 length: 15
J gene: TRBJ2-7
V gene: TRBV30
D gene: TRBD1
clone size: NA

CDR3 DNA: TGTGCCAGCAGCCCTCCCGGGACAGGGACTGGGGCCAACGTCCTGACTTTC
CDR3 protein: CASSPPGTGTGANVLTF
CDR3 length: 17
J gene: TRBJ2-6
V gene: TRBV7-2
D gene: TRBD1
clone size: NA

CDR3 DNA: TGTGCCAGCAGCCAAGTAGGACTCGCGGGGACCCAGTACTTC
CDR3 protein: CASSQVGLAGTQYF
CDR3 length: 14
J gene: TRBJ2-5
V gene: TRBV14
D gene: NA
clone size: few

CDR3 DNA: TGTGCCAGAAGTTTTTATCAGGGTAACTATGGCTACACCTTC
CDR3 protein: CARSFYQGNYGYTF
CDR3 length: 14
J gene: TRBJ1-2
V gene: TRBV5-3
D gene: NA
clone size: NA

CDR3 DNA: TGTGCCAGCAGCCAAGAGCGGATCGCCTCCTACGAGCAGTACTTC
CDR3 protein: CASSQERIASYEQYF
CDR3 length: 15
J gene: TRBJ2-7
V gene: TRBV14
D gene: NA
clone size: NA

CDR3 DNA: TGTGCCAGCAGCCTCGACAGGGTTGGAAACACCATATATTTT
CDR3 protein: CASSLDRVGNTIYF
CDR3 length: 14
J gene: TRBJ1-3
V gene: TRBV6-1
D gene: TRBD1
clone size: NA

CDR3 DNA: TGTGCCAGTAGTATGAGTAATGGCGGAGGTGAGCAGTTCTTC
CDR3 protein: CASSMSNGGGEQFF
CDR3 length: 14
J gene: TRBJ2-1
V gene: TRBV19
D gene: NA
clone size: NA

CDR3 DNA: TGTGCCAGCAGCATAGGGACTAGCGGGAGTGCGACCCAGTACTTC
CDR3 protein: CASSIGTSGSATQYF
CDR3 length: 15
J gene: TRBJ2-5
V gene: TRBV5-6
D gene: TRBD2
clone size: NA

CDR3 DNA: TGTGCCAGTAGTACCGGGGGACTAGCGGGAGTTGAGCAGTACTTC
CDR3 protein: CASSTGGLAGVEQYF
CDR3 length: 15
J gene: TRBJ2-7
V gene: TRBV19
D gene: TRBD2
clone size: NA

CDR3 DNA: TGTGCCAGCAGCTTGGGTTCCGGCAGGGACTCTGGCTACACCTTC
CDR3 protein: CASSLGSGRDSGYTF
CDR3 length: 15
J gene: TRBJ1-2
V gene: TRBV7-2
D gene: NA
clone size: NA

CDR3 DNA: TGTGCCAGCAGTGAGTCCGTTGGGGGTGAAGCTTTCTTT
CDR3 protein: CASSESVGGEAFF
CDR3 length: 13
J gene: TRBJ1-1
V gene: TRBV6-1
D gene: NA
clone size: few

CDR3 DNA: TGTGCCAGCAGCGCCGTGGTAGAGCATTCACCCCTCCACTTT
CDR3 protein: CASSAVVEHSPLHF
CDR3 length: 14
J gene: TRBJ1-6
V gene: TRBV11-1
D gene: NA
clone size: NA

CDR3 DNA: TGTGCCAGCAGTTACTCGAACTACATGGAGAGCTACACCTTC
CDR3 protein: CASSYSNYMESYTF
CDR3 length: 14
J gene: TRBJ1-2
V gene: TRBV6-6
D gene: NA
clone size: NA

CDR3 DNA: TGTGCCAGCAGCTTGGGGGAGGGGCTATACCTTGAGAAGACCCAGTACTTC
CDR3 protein: CASSLGEGLYLEKTQYF
CDR3 length: 17
J gene: TRBJ2-5
V gene: TRBV5-7
D gene: TRBD2
clone size: NA

CDR3 DNA: TGTGCCAGTAGTATAGATCGGACCTCCCGTGAAGCTTTCTTT
CDR3 protein: CASSIDRTSREAFF
CDR3 length: 14
J gene: TRBJ1-1
V gene: TRBV19
D gene: NA
clone size: NA

CDR3 DNA: TGTGCCAGCAGTCCCTACTTGACCGCTCGGAACAATGAGCAGTTCTTC
CDR3 protein: CASSPYLTARNNEQFF
CDR3 length: 16
J gene: TRBJ2-1
V gene: TRBV28
D gene: NA
clone size: few

CDR3 DNA: TGTGCCAGCAGTTTTGTTGGACTAGCGGGAGTCACCGGGGAGCTGTTTTTT
CDR3 protein: CASSFVGLAGVTGELFF
CDR3 length: 17
J gene: TRBJ2-2
V gene: TRBV28
D gene: TRBD2
clone size: NA

CDR3 DNA: TGTGCCAGCTCACCGCTTCAGGGGGCACGAGAGACCCAGTACTTC
CDR3 protein: CASSPLQGARETQYF
CDR3 length: 15
J gene: TRBJ2-5
V gene: TRBV18
D gene: TRBD1
clone size: NA

CDR3 DNA: TGTGCCAGCGGACTGGACCGCTACTCCTACGAGCAGTACTTC
CDR3 protein: CASGLDRYSYEQYF
CDR3 length: 14
J gene: TRBJ2-7
V gene: TRBV7-2
D gene: NA
clone size: NA

CDR3 DNA: TGCGCCAGCAGTACCGGGACAGGGACCTACAATGAGCAGTTCTTC
CDR3 protein: CASSTGTGTYNEQFF
CDR3 length: 15
J gene: TRBJ2-1
V gene: TRBV10-1
D gene: TRBD1
clone size: once

CDR3 DNA: TGTGCCAGCAGCCTCGAGGCAGGGGGCCCCACAGATACACAGTATTTT
CDR3 protein: CASSLEAGGPTDTQYF
CDR3 length: 16
J gene: TRBJ2-3
V gene: TRBV9
D gene: TRBD1
clone size: NA

CDR3 DNA: TGTGCCAGCAGCCTCGCTTACGGTAGATCTGAAGCTTTCTTT
CDR3 protein: CASSLAYGRSEAFF
CDR3 length: 14
J gene: TRBJ1-1
V gene: TRBV6-5
D gene: NA
clone size: NA

CDR3 DNA: TGCAGTGCCGAGCTTTCCTACGAGCAGTACTTC
CDR3 protein: CSAELSYEQYF
CDR3 length: 11
J gene: TRBJ2-7
V gene: TRBV20-1
D gene: NA
clone size: NA

CDR3 DNA: TGTGCCAGCAGCGTGGGGGGCTTGGGACCGCAGAGGGAAGTAAACATTCAGTACTTC
CDR3 protein: CASSVGGLGPQREVNIQYF
CDR3 length: 19
J gene: TRBJ2-4
V gene: TRBV9
D gene: NA
clone size: NA

CDR3 DNA: TGCAGCGTCCCGACACTGGCGAACACTGAAGCTTTCTTT
CDR3 protein: CSVPTLANTEAFF
CDR3 length: 13
J gene: TRBJ1-1
V gene: TRBV29-1
D gene: NA
clone size: NA

CDR3 DNA: TGCGCCAGCAGCCAAGATCTGTGGGCCTATGGCTACACCTTC
CDR3 protein: CASSQDLWAYGYTF
CDR3 length: 14
J gene: TRBJ1-2
V gene: TRBV4-3
D gene: NA
clone size: NA

CDR3 DNA: TGTGCCAGCAGCTCCGGGACAGGGGTCTATGGCTACACCTTC
CDR3 protein: CASSSGTGVYGYTF
CDR3 length: 14
J gene: TRBJ1-2
V gene: TRBV11-2
D gene: TRBD1
clone size: NA

CDR3 DNA: TGTGCCAGCTTAGGGTCCAAGGGTAACCCTGAAGCTTTCTTT
CDR3 protein: CASLGSKGNPEAFF
CDR3 length: 14
J gene: TRBJ1-1
V gene: TRBV6-6
D gene: NA
clone size: once

CDR3 DNA: TGTGCCAGCTCACCCGAGGCCAGGGGCTATGGTCAGCCCCAGCATTTT
CDR3 protein: CASSPEARGYGQPQHF
CDR3 length: 16
J gene: TRBJ1-5
V gene: TRBV18
D gene: NA
clone size: NA

CDR3 DNA: TGCGCCAGCGGACTAGCGGGGCCTTACAATGAGCAGTTCTTC
CDR3 protein: CASGLAGPYNEQFF
CDR3 length: 14
J gene: TRBJ2-1
V gene: TRBV5-1
D gene: TRBD2
clone size: NA

CDR3 DNA: TGTGCCAGCTCGCTTGGGACATTTCATAGCAATCAGCCCCAGCATTTT
CDR3 protein: CASSLGTFHSNQPQHF
CDR3 length: 16
J gene: TRBJ1-5
V gene: TRBV18
D gene: NA
clone size: NA

CDR3 DNA: TGTGCCAGTAGTGGGGGCGTTTCCTACAATGAGCAGTTCTTC
CDR3 protein: CASSGGVSYNEQFF
CDR3 length: 14
J gene: TRBJ2-1
V gene: TRBV19
D gene: NA
clone size: NA

CDR3 DNA: TGTGCCAGCAGTTACCAGGACCAGACCTGGGGCACTGAAGCTTTCTTT
CDR3 protein: CASSYQDQTWGTEAFF
CDR3 length: 16
J gene: TRBJ1-1
V gene: TRBV6-5
D gene: NA
clone size: NA